These T cell receptor beta chains were read from a single sample in a study of shared clonotypes between healthy human individuals. Clones were read by immunoSEQ multiplex PCR, and TCRdb kept only the in-frame ones, dropping some. The data contain about 2.2 million clones, around 93% of them singletons. Sequencing input: naive CD8+ T cells from PBMCs. The receptor source for this set is a man aged 18 to 29 in good health. Some clones in this sample may be carry-over from other donors' samples. The CDR3 runs from the conserved cysteine through the conserved F or W. D genes are given only for firm matches. Size is stated for part of the rows, as once, few or many counts, or as a class when the clone is expanded.

V gene	D gene	J gene	clone size	CDR3 protein	CDR3 DNA
TRBV11-2	-	TRBJ2-5	-	CASSLEPTAPGETQYF	TGTGCCAGCAGCTTAGAACCGACCGCCCCAGGAGAGACCCAGTACTTC
TRBV9	TRBD2	TRBJ2-1	-	CASSGGTSGSYNEQFF	TGTGCCAGCAGCGGCGGGACTAGCGGGAGCTACAATGAGCAGTTCTTC
TRBV27	TRBD2	TRBJ2-1	-	CASSAIRTSGVYNEQFF	TGTGCCAGCAGTGCCATAAGAACTAGCGGAGTTTACAATGAGCAGTTCTTC
TRBV27	-	TRBJ1-1	-	CASNRGGNTEAFF	TGTGCCAGCAACCGAGGGGGGAACACTGAAGCTTTCTTT
TRBV5-1	TRBD1	TRBJ2-7	-	CASSFSDRGHEQYF	TGCGCCAGCAGCTTCAGCGACAGGGGCCACGAGCAGTACTTC
TRBV7-6	-	TRBJ1-2	-	CASSPGTPLNYGYTF	TGTGCCAGCAGCCCCGGGACTCCCCTCAACTATGGCTACACCTTC
TRBV19	-	TRBJ2-7	once	CASSQRDSPSYEQYF	TGTGCCAGTAGTCAACGCGACAGCCCCTCCTACGAGCAGTACTTC
TRBV7-2	-	TRBJ2-1	-	CASTDLGGPDEQFF	TGTGCCAGCACCGATCTTGGGGGGCCCGATGAGCAGTTCTTC
TRBV5-1	-	TRBJ1-1	-	CASSLGGGGMNTEAFF	TGCGCCAGCAGCTTGGGAGGGGGAGGGATGAACACTGAAGCTTTCTTT
TRBV5-6	TRBD2	TRBJ2-7	-	CASSFQASGRPYEQYF	TGTGCCAGCAGCTTTCAAGCTAGCGGGAGGCCCTACGAGCAGTACTTC
TRBV11-2	-	TRBJ2-5	-	CASSLDPVQETQYF	TGTGCCAGCAGCTTAGATCCGGTTCAAGAGACCCAGTACTTC
TRBV6-5	-	TRBJ2-7	-	CASSFSRTPYEQYF	TGTGCCAGCAGTTTTAGTCGGACACCATACGAGCAGTACTTC
TRBV27	-	TRBJ1-5	-	CASTPTGVSNQPQHF	TGTGCCAGCACCCCGACTGGGGTTAGCAATCAGCCCCAGCATTTT
TRBV2	-	TRBJ2-7	-	CASSGSSYEQYF	TGTGCCAGCAGTGGCAGCTCCTACGAGCAGTACTTC
TRBV13	TRBD2	TRBJ2-3	-	CASSTRTSTTPTDTQYF	TGTGCCAGCAGCACACGGACTAGCACAACACCCACAGATACGCAGTATTTT
TRBV5-1	-	TRBJ2-7	-	CASSFDSGLDEQYF	TGCGCCAGCAGCTTCGATTCAGGGTTGGACGAGCAGTACTTC
TRBV7-6	-	TRBJ2-7	-	CASSAPGRYEQYF	TGTGCCAGCAGCGCTCCGGGCCGCTACGAGCAGTACTTC
TRBV9	-	TRBJ1-1	-	CASSPDRVGFREAFF	TGTGCCAGCAGCCCTGATCGGGTGGGATTTAGGGAAGCTTTCTTT
TRBV28	-	TRBJ2-5	-	CASSPVQQGRRETQYF	TGTGCCAGCAGTCCGGTTCAACAGGGTCGTCGGGAGACCCAGTACTTC
TRBV5-1	-	TRBJ2-1	-	CASSSAPYNEQFF	TGCGCCAGCAGCTCTGCCCCCTACAATGAGCAGTTCTTC
TRBV5-1	TRBD2	TRBJ2-1	-	CASTGLAYNEQFF	TGCGCCAGCACCGGACTAGCTTACAATGAGCAGTTCTTC
TRBV7-9	-	TRBJ2-5	-	CASSLGRTVDGTQYF	TGTGCCAGCAGCTTAGGGAGGACTGTGGACGGGACCCAGTACTTC
TRBV7-9	TRBD1	TRBJ2-7	-	CASSLPRDRAPYEQYF	TGTGCCAGCAGCTTACCCCGGGACAGAGCCCCCTACGAGCAGTACTTC
TRBV9	-	TRBJ2-7	-	CASSAGASGSYEQYF	TGTGCCAGCAGCGCGGGGGCTAGCGGCTCCTACGAGCAGTACTTC
TRBV9	TRBD2	TRBJ2-2	-	CASSASRTSGSNTGELFF	TGTGCCAGCAGCGCGAGTCGGACTAGCGGGAGTAACACCGGGGAGCTGTTTTTT
TRBV28	-	TRBJ1-5	-	CASSLIRSFQPQHF	TGTGCCAGCAGCCTCATCAGGAGTTTTCAGCCCCAGCATTTT
TRBV7-9	TRBD1	TRBJ2-5	-	CASSLVQGAGETQYF	TGTGCCAGCAGCTTAGTGCAGGGGGCAGGAGAGACCCAGTACTTC
TRBV5-4	-	TRBJ2-3	-	CASSSRDGRSTDTQYF	TGTGCCAGCAGCTCCCGCGATGGGCGGAGCACAGATACGCAGTATTTT
TRBV29-1	-	TRBJ1-2	-	CSVEDEDRSYGYTF	TGCAGCGTTGAAGATGAGGACCGGTCCTATGGCTACACCTTC
TRBV29-1	TRBD2	TRBJ2-2	-	CSVQTRLAGGPSDTGELFF	TGCAGCGTTCAAACCCGACTAGCGGGAGGGCCAAGTGACACCGGGGAGCTGTTTTTT
TRBV5-1	TRBD2	TRBJ2-1	-	CASSLLRTSGRTAYNEQFF	TGCGCCAGCAGCTTGTTAAGGACTAGCGGGAGGACCGCCTACAATGAGCAGTTCTTC
TRBV6-5	TRBD1	TRBJ1-1	-	CASSYGDRVRGTEAFF	TGTGCCAGCAGTTACGGGGACAGGGTTCGGGGCACTGAAGCTTTCTTT
TRBV7-9	-	TRBJ2-2	-	CASSFFAGELFF	TGTGCCAGCAGCTTTTTCGCCGGGGAGCTGTTTTTT
TRBV28	-	TRBJ2-3	-	CASSWGEGVRADTQYF	TGTGCCAGCAGTTGGGGCGAGGGGGTAAGGGCAGATACGCAGTATTTT
TRBV4-1	-	TRBJ2-1	once	CASSRVGALEQFF	TGCGCCAGCAGCCGCGTTGGGGCCCTCGAGCAGTTCTTC
TRBV6-5	-	TRBJ2-1	-	CASSYSRLNEQFF	TGTGCCAGCAGTTACTCGAGACTAAATGAGCAGTTCTTC
TRBV30	TRBD2	TRBJ2-4	-	CAWSAQAGGWGAKNIQYF	TGTGCCTGGAGTGCCCAGGCGGGAGGGTGGGGGGCCAAAAACATTCAGTACTTC
TRBV27	TRBD2	TRBJ2-7	-	CASSWTSGSYEQYF	TGTGCCAGCAGTTGGACTAGCGGTTCCTACGAGCAGTACTTC
TRBV7-9	-	TRBJ2-1	-	CASSSTARMWTSDEQFF	TGTGCCAGCAGCTCAACGGCGAGGATGTGGACCTCGGATGAGCAGTTCTTC
TRBV29-1	-	TRBJ2-2	-	CSVSTGLPGELFF	TGCAGCGTGTCAACAGGGTTACCCGGGGAGCTGTTTTTT
TRBV9	-	TRBJ2-7	-	CASSPLDGGVYEQYF	TGTGCCAGCAGCCCCCTCGACGGTGGGGTGTACGAGCAGTACTTC
TRBV18	-	TRBJ1-4	-	CASSPVGAANEKLFF	TGTGCCAGCTCACCAGTAGGGGCGGCTAATGAAAAACTGTTTTTT
TRBV4-1	-	TRBJ2-7	-	CASSPDKTISYEQYF	TGCGCCAGCAGCCCCGACAAGACCATTTCCTACGAGCAGTACTTC
TRBV6-5	TRBD2	TRBJ2-1	-	CASSYGWSGRGNEQFF	TGTGCCAGCAGTTACGGATGGAGCGGGAGGGGCAATGAGCAGTTCTTC
TRBV7-2	-	TRBJ2-1	-	CASSSRVLTYNEQFF	TGTGCCAGCAGCTCGCGGGTCTTAACCTACAATGAGCAGTTCTTC
TRBV6-6	-	TRBJ1-1	-	CASSYPTDLSDTEAFF	TGTGCCAGCAGTTACCCGACAGACCTATCGGACACTGAAGCTTTCTTT
TRBV19	-	TRBJ2-7	-	CASSILWGRSNEQYF	TGTGCCAGTAGTATCCTTTGGGGCAGATCCAACGAGCAGTACTTC
TRBV5-4	-	TRBJ2-5	-	CASSDPRQLQETQYF	TGTGCCAGCAGCGACCCTCGACAGCTACAAGAGACCCAGTACTTC
TRBV6-1	-	TRBJ1-3	-	CASSARASSGNTIYF	TGTGCCAGCAGTGCAAGGGCGTCCTCTGGAAACACCATATATTTT